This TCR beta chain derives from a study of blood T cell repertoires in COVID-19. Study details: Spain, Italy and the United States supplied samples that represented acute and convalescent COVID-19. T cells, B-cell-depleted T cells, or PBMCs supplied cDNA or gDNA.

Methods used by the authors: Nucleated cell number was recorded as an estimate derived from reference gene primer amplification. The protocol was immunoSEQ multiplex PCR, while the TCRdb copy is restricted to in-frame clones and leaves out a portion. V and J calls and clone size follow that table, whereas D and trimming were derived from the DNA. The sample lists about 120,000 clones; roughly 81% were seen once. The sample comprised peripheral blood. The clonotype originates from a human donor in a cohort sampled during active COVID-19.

The CDR3, as DNA: TGTGCCAGCAATAGCGGGAGTGCCTACAATGAGCAGTTCTTC. This encodes CASNSGSAYNEQFF. The chain carries TRBV2 and TRBJ2-1, with TRBD2 matching over 9 bases. CDR3 length: 14 amino acids. The germline gives CDR1 SNHLY, CDR2 FYNNEI. V was clipped by 7 bases and J by 2 bases; unmatched bases: 3.